This T cell receptor beta chain appears in the sequencing data of a study of T-cell memory formation after mild COVID-19. TCRdb analysed the 5' RACE reads with MiXCR anew, one entry per CDR3 protein. The sample records around 530,000 distinct CDR3 sequences, less than 25% being singletons. The V gene's germline CDR1 is DFQATT and CDR2 SNEGSKA (reference sequence). The CDR3 totals 16 residues. The V end was cut by 6 bases, the J end by 1 base, with 21 bases between. This sequence originates from an adult woman who had mild COVID-19 (a few samples of this study predate the infection). Cell type and time point are not known. The chain couples TRBV20-1 to TRBJ1-2; the D gene is possibly TRBD1 (5 bases). Material: PBMCs or a T cell subset sorted from them (not recorded which). CDR3: CSAKMFRDGNNYGYTF. The CDR3 DNA reads TGCAGTGCCAAAATGTTTCGGGACGGAAATAACTATGGCTACACCTTC.